Listed below are T cell receptor beta chains from one sample, sequenced in a study of T cells in tuberculosis. Some clones are missing from TCRdb's copy, which holds only in-frame ones; the method was immunoSEQ multiplex PCR. The table lists tens of thousands of clones, around 85% of them singletons, with around 14% in the top ten. The sample here was PBMCs, taken at tuberculosis diagnosis. The receptors originated from an adult with tuberculosis. CDR3s include the opening cysteine and the closing phenylalanine or tryptophan. A D gene is named only where the DNA matches it firmly. For some rows the clone size is stated as once, few or many, or as a class when expanded; others skip it.

j_call clone_size d_call v_call cdr3_nt cdr3_aa
TRBJ2-7 . . TRBV19 TGTGCCAGTTCTCCGGTCCTCTCTCACGAGCAGTACTTC CASSPVLSHEQYF
TRBJ2-7 . . TRBV6-5 TGTGCCAGCAGCTTTACAGGGAACTACGAGCAGTACTTC CASSFTGNYEQYF
TRBJ1-1 once . TRBV5-4 TGTGCCAGCAGCTTAAAGGGGGGGTACACTGAAGCTTTCTTT CASSLKGGYTEAFF
TRBJ2-1 . . TRBV5-4 TGTGCCAGCAGCCAGGACTCTTACAATGAGCAGTTCTTC CASSQDSYNEQFF
TRBJ1-5 few TRBD1 TRBV28 TGTGCCAGCACCCGGACAGGGTATCAGCCCCAGCATTTT CASTRTGYQPQHF
TRBJ1-2 . . TRBV9 TGTGCCAGCAGCGTAACAGGGAACTATGGCTACACCTTC CASSVTGNYGYTF
TRBJ1-1 . TRBD1 TRBV6-5 TGTGCCAGCAGTCAGGGACAGGGGGCTTTCTTT CASSQGQGAFF
TRBJ1-4 . TRBD1 TRBV7-2 TGTGCCAGCAGCATCCGGGACAGGGTGGATGAAAAACTGTTTTTT CASSIRDRVDEKLFF
TRBJ2-1 . . TRBV6-5 TGTGCCAGCAGTTATGGGACTTACAATGAGCAGTTCTTC CASSYGTYNEQFF
TRBJ2-3 . . TRBV10-3 TGTGCCATTGAGGCTCAGAAAACAGATACGCAGTATTTT CAIEAQKTDTQYF
TRBJ1-2 . . TRBV5-1 TGCGCCAGCAGCTTGTGGGACTCCGCAGGAGGCTACACCTTC CASSLWDSAGGYTF
TRBJ2-7 . . TRBV19 TGTGCCAGTAGTCTCTTACAGGGAAACGAGCAGTACTTC CASSLLQGNEQYF
TRBJ2-5 once TRBD2 TRBV7-3 TGTGCCAGCAGCCCAGGGGCGGGAGGGGGTCAAGAGACCCAGTACTTC CASSPGAGGGQETQYF
TRBJ2-7 . TRBD2 TRBV30 TGTGCCTGGAATCACGTAGCGGGAGGGAACGAGCAGTACTTC CAWNHVAGGNEQYF
TRBJ1-1 . TRBD1 TRBV28 TGTGCCAGCGCGAGGTACAGGGGGAACACTGAAGCTTTCTTT CASARYRGNTEAFF
TRBJ2-7 once . TRBV15 TGTGCCACCAGCTCCCGGTCAGGGGTCGAGCAGTACTTC CATSSRSGVEQYF
TRBJ1-1 . . TRBV6-5 TGTGCCAGCCTAAAAGACCGGGAGGGGGACACTGAAGCTTTCTTT CASLKDREGDTEAFF
TRBJ2-3 . TRBD2 TRBV5-4 TGTGCCAGCAGCGCAGGACTAGCGGGAGGCCTAGATACGCAGTATTTT CASSAGLAGGLDTQYF
TRBJ1-2 . . TRBV6-6 TGTGCCAGCGAGGGGGATGGAGTATATGGCTACACCTTC CASEGDGVYGYTF
TRBJ2-3 . TRBD2 TRBV29-1 TGCAGCGTTGATAGCGGGGGGGGCACAGATACGCAGTATTTT CSVDSGGGTDTQYF
TRBJ1-5 . TRBD1 TRBV6-5 TGTGCCAGCAGCCCGACAGGGGTACGGAATCAGCCCCAGCATTTT CASSPTGVRNQPQHF
TRBJ2-7 . TRBD2 TRBV10-1 TGCGCCGCCTCGAGGAGCGGGAGTTACGAGCAGTACTTC CAASRSGSYEQYF
TRBJ2-2 . . TRBV7-2 TGTGCCAGCATTGCCGGTGACACCGGGGAGCTGTTTTTT CASIAGDTGELFF
TRBJ1-3 once . TRBV2 TGTGCCAGCAGTTCGACAGCTCTAGGAAACACCATATATTTT CASSSTALGNTIYF
TRBJ1-1 . . TRBV21-1 TGTGCCAGCCAACCACTTCAGGGGATAAACGGGGCTTTCTTT CASQPLQGINGAFF
TRBJ2-7 . TRBD1 TRBV27 TGTGCCAGCAGTTTAGAGGGGGCGGAGTACGAGCAGTACTTC CASSLEGAEYEQYF
TRBJ1-2 . TRBD1 TRBV15 TGTGCCACCACCCGACAGGGAACCCCCTATGGCTACACCTTC CATTRQGTPYGYTF
TRBJ2-2 . TRBD1 TRBV28 TGTGCCAGCAGTTCGACAGGGGACACCGGGGAGCTGTTTTTT CASSSTGDTGELFF
TRBJ2-7 . . TRBV29-1 TGCAGCGTTGCAGACAGGCCCCCCTACGAGCAGTACTTC CSVADRPPYEQYF
TRBJ1-5 once . TRBV4-2 TGTGCCAGCTCTGAGCAGACTAATAGCAATCAGCCCCAGCATTTT CASSEQTNSNQPQHF
TRBJ2-7 . . TRBV10-3 TGTGCCATCAGTGACACGACAGAACGTGCACACGAGCAGTACTTC CAISDTTERAHEQYF
TRBJ1-1 . TRBD1 TRBV7-2 TGTGCCAGCAGCTGGGACAGGGGGGACACTGAAGCTTTCTTT CASSWDRGDTEAFF